The 10 T cell receptor beta chains below come from one sample, sequenced in a study of human T cells and chemical hapten exposure (dated by TCRdb to 2020 to 2022). Total RNA was extracted from unfractionated whole blood collected in Tempus Blood RNA tubes. During library preparation, unique molecular identifiers were attached to individual cDNA molecules so that TCRs could be counted in a quantitative, reproducible way. TCRdb trimmed the raw reads at Q25, called clones with MiXCR and kept productive beta chains. Rows matching on CDR3 protein sequence are summarized as one entry with the most common DNA and genes. This sample has more than 100,000 distinct CDR3 sequences in its table, and less than 10% of those were observed once. Clones ranked in the top ten supply around 1.5% of the sample. Sequencing was done on a sample of whole blood. These receptors were taken from a human donor in good health. Some clones in this sample may be carry-over from other donors' samples. Donor details come from another sample of the same person, matched by shared clones.

This chain joins TRBV27 and TRBJ2-2; 7 bases fit TRBD1. V was pared by 5 bases and J by 6 bases, with 3 bases of the junction left unmatched. Germline assignment: CDR1 MNHEY and CDR2 SMNVEV (reference sequence). The CDR3 length is 13 residues. CDR3 sequence (DNA): TGTGCCAGCAGTGTCACAGGGGCCGGGGAGCTGTTTTTT. Its translation: CASSVTGAGELFF.

V is TRBV6-2 or TRBV6-3 and J is TRBJ2-1, with 13 bases lining up with TRBD2. The CDR3 runs to 15 residues. V shed 5 bases and J 10 bases; nucleotides not matched to a gene: 8. CDR1 and CDR2 from the germline V gene are MNHEY and SVGEGT. In DNA form, the CDR3 reads TGTGCCAGCAGTGTACTAGCGGGGGGGCCGTGGGAGCAGTTCTTC. This translates into CASSVLAGGPWEQFF.

The chain combines TRBV7-2 with TRBJ1-3; D is uncertain. Between the trimmed V and J ends, which lost 1 base and 6 bases, there was a span of 10 bases. The germline CDR1 and CDR2 sequences are SGHTA and FQGNSA. This CDR3 has 14 residues. CDR3 nucleotide sequence: TGTGCCAGCAGCTTAGACGGACGGCTAAACACCATATATTTT. Its protein product is CASSLDGRLNTIYF.

This clonotype was seen many times. The chain uses TRBV5-5 and TRBJ1-6; no firm D call. Germline assignment: CDR1 SGHKS and CDR2 YYEKEE (reference sequence). V lost 0 bases and J 2 bases, leaving 12 bases between the germline ends. The CDR3 runs to 17 residues. The CDR3 DNA sequence: TGTGCCAGCAGCTTGGGAAGGGTGATGGCCTATAATTCACCCCTCCACTTT. Translation: CASSLGRVMAYNSPLHF.

This clonotype was detected a few times. The chain uses TRBV18 and TRBJ2-5; 9 bases map to TRBD2. V lost 2 bases and J lost 4; bases outside the gene matches: 11. Germline values: CDR1 KGHSH, CDR2 LQKENI. CDR3 length: 17 amino acids. CDR3 bases: TGTGCCAGCTCACCAGCTCGGGCGGGAGGGCCCCGAGAGACCCAGTACTTC. Translated: CASSPARAGGPRETQYF.

This clonotype was detected a few times. The rearrangement links TRBV5-1 to TRBJ1-5; possible D gene TRBD1, 6 bases. With 1 base removed from V and 3 bases from J, the gap between germline ends came to 11 bases. The germline V gene encodes CDR1 SGHRS and CDR2 YFSETQ. This CDR3 region has 15 residues. For the CDR3, the DNA is TGCGCCAGCAGCTTGTCAGGGGTGAACAATCAGCCCCAGCATTTT. This sequence encodes CASSLSGVNNQPQHF.

CDR3 DNA: TGTGCCAGCAGTGCTGTGGTGGCAGGGCACAATGAGCAGTTCTTC. This gives the protein CASSAVVAGHNEQFF. The chain combines TRBV2 with TRBJ2-1, with D possibly TRBD1 on 5 matching bases. Trimming took off 4 bases at V and 5 bases at J, with 15 bases between the two ends. The CDR3 is 15 amino acids. Germline lookup yields CDR1 SNHLY and CDR2 FYNNEI.

This clonotype was detected only a few times. This sequence joins TRBV12-3 or TRBV12-4 and TRBJ2-1; TRBD2 matches 7 bases. CDR3 length: 15 amino acids. V lost 5 bases and J lost 2; bases outside the gene matches: 6. The CDR3 loop is CASSRGTTTYNEQFF. The CDR3 DNA is TGTGCCAGCAGTCGCGGGACTACCACCTACAATGAGCAGTTCTTC.

This clonotype has only a few counts. Here the CDR3 reads CASSQDRGVETQYF. In nucleotides, the CDR3 is TGTGCCAGCAGCCAAGATCGGGGAGTGGAGACCCAGTACTTC. This chain links TRBV3-1 with TRBJ2-5; D is perhaps TRBD2 (5 bases). CDR1 and CDR2 (germline): LGHDT, YNNKEL (reference sequence). This CDR3 comprises 14 residues. V dropped 0 bases and J dropped 5 bases, with 10 bases sitting between them.

This chain links TRBV25-1 with TRBJ1-2, with D unresolved. The germline V and J ends were trimmed by 3 bases and 10 bases, with 18 bases remaining between them. The CDR3 has 14 amino acids. CDR1 is MGHDK, CDR2 SYGVNS, per germline. The CDR3 loop reads CASSEGGFAFDYTF. The CDR3, as DNA: TGTGCCAGCAGTGAGGGAGGGTTTGCATTTGACTACACCTTC.